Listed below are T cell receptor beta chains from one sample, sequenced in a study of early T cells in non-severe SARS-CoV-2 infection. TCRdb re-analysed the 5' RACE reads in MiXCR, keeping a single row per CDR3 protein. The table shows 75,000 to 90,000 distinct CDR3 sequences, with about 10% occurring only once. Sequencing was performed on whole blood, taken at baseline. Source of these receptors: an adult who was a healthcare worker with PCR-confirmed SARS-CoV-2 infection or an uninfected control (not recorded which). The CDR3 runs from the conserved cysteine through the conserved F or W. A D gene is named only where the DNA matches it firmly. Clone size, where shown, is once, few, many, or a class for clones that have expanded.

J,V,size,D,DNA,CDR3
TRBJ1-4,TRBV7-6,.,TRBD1,TGTGCCAGCAGCCCTGGGACAGGGTGGAGTGAAAAACTGTTTTTT,CASSPGTGWSEKLFF
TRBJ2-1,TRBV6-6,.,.,TGTGCCAGCAGCCCCCAGGAGGGAGGCCCCTACAATGAGCAGTTCTTC,CASSPQEGGPYNEQFF
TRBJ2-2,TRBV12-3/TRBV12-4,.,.,TGTGCCAGCACCCCTTTCCCCGGGGAGCTGTTTTTT,CASTPFPGELFF
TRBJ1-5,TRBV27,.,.,TGTGCCAGCAGTTTCACAGGGAATCAGCCCCGGCATTTT,CASSFTGNQPRHF
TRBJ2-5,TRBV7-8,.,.,TGTGCCAGCCTTTCCCCCTTTCCTGGACTTCAAGAGACCCAGTACTTC,CASLSPFPGLQETQYF
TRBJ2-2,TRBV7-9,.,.,TGTGCCAAAACAGGGACACAGAACACCGGGGAGCTGTTTTTT,CAKTGTQNTGELFF
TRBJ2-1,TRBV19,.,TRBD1,TGTGCCAGTAGCAGGGACAGAGGTAATGAGCAGTTCTTC,CASSRDRGNEQFF
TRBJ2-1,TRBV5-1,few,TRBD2,TGCGCCAGCAGCTCGGGACTAGCGGGAGGCTCCTACAATGAGCAGTTCTTC,CASSSGLAGGSYNEQFF
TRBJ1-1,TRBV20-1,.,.,TGCAGTGCTAGAGTGGGAACTGAAGCTTTCTTT,CSARVGTEAFF
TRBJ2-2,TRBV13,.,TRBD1,TGTGCCAGCAGCTTGGGGGCAGGGGGCCTAACCGGGGAGCTGTTTTTT,CASSLGAGGLTGELFF
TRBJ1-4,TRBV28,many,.,TGTGCCAGCAAATCCCCGGGGAAGGCGCTGTTTTTT,CASKSPGKALFF
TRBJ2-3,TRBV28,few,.,TGTGCCAGCAGTTTCCTGTCGGATACGCAGTATTTT,CASSFLSDTQYF
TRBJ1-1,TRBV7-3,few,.,TGTGCCAGCAGCCGACGTACTCCACAAACGGACTCGCAGGGTGGTGTACAGTCTGAAGCTTTCTTT,CASSRRTPQTDSQGGVQSEAFF
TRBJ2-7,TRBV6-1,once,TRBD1,TGTGCCAGCAAGGCCGGGACAGCCTCCTACGAGCAGTACTTC,CASKAGTASYEQYF
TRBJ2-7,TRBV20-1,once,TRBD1,TGCAGTGCTTTCCACAACAGGGGCTCCTACGAGCAGTACTTC,CSAFHNRGSYEQYF
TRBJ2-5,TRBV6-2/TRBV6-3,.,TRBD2,TGTGCCAGCAGTTACTCCGGGAGGGGGGCGGAGACCCAGTACTTC,CASSYSGRGAETQYF
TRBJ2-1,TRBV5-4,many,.,TGTGCCAGCAGCTCTCCGCCGGGGATTGGGCGGTCCTTCTTC,CASSSPPGIGRSFF
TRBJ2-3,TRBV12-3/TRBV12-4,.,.,TGTGCCAGCAGTCCCCGGAACCGGTTCCACCCGGATACGCAGTATTTT,CASSPRNRFHPDTQYF
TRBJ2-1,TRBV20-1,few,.,TGCAGTGCTAGCGGTATAGTAGGCAGTGCTACCTACAATGAGCAGTTCTTC,CSASGIVGSATYNEQFF
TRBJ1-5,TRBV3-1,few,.,TGTGCCAGCAGCTCGGGGAGCCAGCCCCAGCATTTT,CASSSGSQPQHF
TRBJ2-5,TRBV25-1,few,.,TGTGCCAGCAGTGATCCCAGGCCCCAAGAGACCCAGTACTTC,CASSDPRPQETQYF
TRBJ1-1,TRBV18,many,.,TGTGCCAGCATGGGTGGGACGGACACTGAAGCTTTCTTT,CASMGGTDTEAFF
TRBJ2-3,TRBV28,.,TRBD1,TGTGCCAGCAGTTTCCCGGGACAGGGTCCAAATACGCAGTATTTT,CASSFPGQGPNTQYF
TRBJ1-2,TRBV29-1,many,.,TGCAGCGTCGCCCGCCTCCGGGACACTAAGCGCTATGGCTACACCTTC,CSVARLRDTKRYGYTF